This TCR beta chain stems from a study of T cells in Graves' hyperthyroidism and ophthalmopathy. Uncontrolled infection, other autoimmune disease, pregnancy or lactation led to exclusion. Study-wide results and caveats: In the analysis, a 13 V-J model separated ophthalmopathy from stable hyperthyroidism. Ophthalmopathy prediction by the model preceded onset by a median about 6 months.

RNA transcripts gave rise to amplified TCR beta CDR3 regions. In the first-round RT-PCR of the TCR CDR3, the HTBI primer set was used. MiXCR, run by TCRdb on the multiplex PCR reads, gives a single entry per CDR3 protein. The data hold 300,000 to 450,000 distinct CDR3 sequences, with about a sixth observed a single time. This clonotype was picked up many times. As yet, its antigen is unknown. CDR3 length: 16 residues. The V gene end was trimmed by 6 bases and the J gene end by 3 bases; junction bases not matched to a gene: 8. Germline V gene data show CDR1 as MDHEN and CDR2 as SYDVKM. The sequenced sample consisted of blood. The sequence was obtained from a woman in her forties with Graves' ophthalmopathy. The chain couples TRBV28 to TRBJ2-6; 7 nucleotides match TRBD1. The CDR3 DNA sequence: TGTGCCAGCAGAACTTCGACAGGGAGTGGGGCCAACGTCCTGACTTTC. Residues: CASRTSTGSGANVLTF. Filled out from reference TRBV28 and TRBJ2-6, the complete variable domain reads DVKVTQSSRYLVKRTGEKVFLECVQDMDHENMFWYRQDPGLGLRLIYFSYDVKMKEKGDIPEGYSVSREKKERFSLILESASTNQTSMYLCASRTSTGSGANVLTFGAGSRLTVL.